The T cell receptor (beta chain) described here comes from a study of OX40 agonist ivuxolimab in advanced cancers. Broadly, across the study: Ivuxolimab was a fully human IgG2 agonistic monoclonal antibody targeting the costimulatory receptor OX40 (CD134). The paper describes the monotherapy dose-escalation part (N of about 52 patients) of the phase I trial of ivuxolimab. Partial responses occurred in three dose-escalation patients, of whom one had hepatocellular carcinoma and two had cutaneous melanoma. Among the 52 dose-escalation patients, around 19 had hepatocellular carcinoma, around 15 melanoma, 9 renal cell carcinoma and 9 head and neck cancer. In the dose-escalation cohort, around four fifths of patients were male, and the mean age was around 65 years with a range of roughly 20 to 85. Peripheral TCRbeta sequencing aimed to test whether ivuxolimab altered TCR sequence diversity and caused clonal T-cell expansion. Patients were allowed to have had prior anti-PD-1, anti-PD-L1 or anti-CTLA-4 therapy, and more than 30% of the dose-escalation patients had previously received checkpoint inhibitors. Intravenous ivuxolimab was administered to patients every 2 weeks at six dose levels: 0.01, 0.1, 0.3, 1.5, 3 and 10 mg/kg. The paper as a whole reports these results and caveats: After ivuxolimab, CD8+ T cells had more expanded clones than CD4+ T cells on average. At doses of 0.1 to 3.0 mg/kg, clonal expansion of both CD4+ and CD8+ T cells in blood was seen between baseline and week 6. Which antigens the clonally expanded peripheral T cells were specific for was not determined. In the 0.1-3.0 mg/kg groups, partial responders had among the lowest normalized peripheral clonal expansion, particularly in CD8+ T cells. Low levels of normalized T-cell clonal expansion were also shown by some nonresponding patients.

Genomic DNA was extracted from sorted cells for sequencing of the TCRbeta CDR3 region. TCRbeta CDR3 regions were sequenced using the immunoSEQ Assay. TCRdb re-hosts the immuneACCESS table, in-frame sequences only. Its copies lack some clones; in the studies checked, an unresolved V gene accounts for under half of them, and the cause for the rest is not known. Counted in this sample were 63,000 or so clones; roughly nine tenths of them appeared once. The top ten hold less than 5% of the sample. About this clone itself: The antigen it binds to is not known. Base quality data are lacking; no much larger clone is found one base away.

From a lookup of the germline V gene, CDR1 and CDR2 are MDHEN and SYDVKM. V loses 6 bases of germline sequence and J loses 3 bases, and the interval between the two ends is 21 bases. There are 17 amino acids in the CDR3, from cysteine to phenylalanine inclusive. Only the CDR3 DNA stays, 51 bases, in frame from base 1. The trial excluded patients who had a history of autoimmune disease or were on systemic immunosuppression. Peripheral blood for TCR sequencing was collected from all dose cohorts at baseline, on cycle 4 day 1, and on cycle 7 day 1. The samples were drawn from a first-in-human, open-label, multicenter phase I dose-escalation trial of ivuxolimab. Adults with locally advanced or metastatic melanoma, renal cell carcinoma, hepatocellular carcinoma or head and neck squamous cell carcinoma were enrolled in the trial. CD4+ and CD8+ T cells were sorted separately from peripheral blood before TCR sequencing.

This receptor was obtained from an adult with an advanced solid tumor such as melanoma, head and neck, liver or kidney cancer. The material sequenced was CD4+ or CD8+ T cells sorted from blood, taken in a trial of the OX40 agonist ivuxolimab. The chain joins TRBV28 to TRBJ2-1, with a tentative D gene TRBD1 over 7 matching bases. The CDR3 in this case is CASSTTWGDSFYNEQFF. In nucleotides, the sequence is TGTGCCAGCAGCACCACGTGGGGGGACAGCTTCTACAATGAGCAGTTCTTC.